This T cell receptor (beta chain) is from a study of blood T cell repertoires in COVID-19. Between the trimmed V and J ends, which lost 0 bases and 0 bases, there was a span of 6 bases. The germline CDR1 and CDR2 sequences are SGDLS and YYNGEE. This CDR3 is built from 15 residues. The repertoire was sequenced with immunoSEQ multiplex PCR; TCRdb's copy has only in-frame clones and lacks some. The table lists some 330,000 clones, approximately 89% of them singletons, with approximately 1.8% in the top ten. The sequencing input was PBMCs or T cells enriched from blood (not recorded which). This clonotype was obtained from a man between 40 and 49 years old in a cohort exposed to, infected with or recovered from COVID-19 (not recorded which). This chain uses TRBV9 with TRBJ1-4; D is undetermined. The CDR3 spells CASSVGGATNEKLFF. The CDR3 DNA reads TGTGCCAGCAGCGTAGGTGGAGCAACTAATGAAAAACTGTTTTTT.